This is a list of T cell receptor beta chains from one sample in a study of blood T cell repertoires in COVID-19. TCRdb's copy holds only in-frame clones and misses some; the assay was immunoSEQ multiplex PCR. The data contain some 80,000 clones, roughly four fifths of them singletons. Material: peripheral blood. The receptors stem from a human donor in a cohort sampled during active COVID-19. Each CDR3 is given with its conserved first and last residue. The D gene is left open where the match is weak. Size is omitted from some rows. Given values are once, few, many or a class for expanded clones.

d_call	v_call	clone_size	j_call	cdr3_aa	cdr3_nt
NA	TRBV2	NA	TRBJ2-6	CASSAGTSSGANVLTF	TGTGCCAGCAGTGCCGGGACAAGCTCTGGGGCCAACGTCCTGACTTTC
NA	TRBV5-6	NA	TRBJ1-1	CASSLAGGPTEAFF	TGTGCCAGCAGCTTGGCCGGGGGGCCGACTGAAGCTTTCTTT
NA	TRBV6-2/TRBV6-3	NA	TRBJ1-5	CASSYSMGRQDNQPQHF	TGTGCCAGCAGTTACTCGATGGGGCGACAGGACAACCAGCCCCAGCATTTT
NA	TRBV7-9	NA	TRBJ1-1	CASSFGMNTEAFF	TGTGCCAGCAGCTTCGGGATGAACACTGAAGCTTTCTTT
NA	TRBV6-2/TRBV6-3	NA	TRBJ1-1	CASSTGGINTEAFF	TGTGCCAGCAGTACCGGGGGGATAAACACTGAAGCTTTCTTT
NA	TRBV7-2	few	TRBJ2-7	CASTQGQYEQYF	TGTGCCAGCACCCAGGGTCAATACGAGCAGTACTTC
NA	TRBV2	NA	TRBJ2-3	CATRSGTTSTDTQYF	TGTGCCACCCGTTCCGGGACAACAAGCACAGATACGCAGTATTTT
TRBD1	TRBV6-5	NA	TRBJ2-5	CASTARGETQYF	TGTGCCAGCACTGCCAGGGGGGAGACCCAGTACTTC
NA	TRBV4-3	few	TRBJ1-2	CASSQEAGGVTAYGYTF	TGCGCCAGCAGCCAAGAGGCGGGCGGGGTGACAGCCTATGGCTACACCTTC
TRBD1	TRBV28	few	TRBJ2-7	CASRSGTGGSYEQYF	TGTGCCAGCAGATCCGGGACAGGGGGCTCCTACGAGCAGTACTTC
NA	TRBV10-3	NA	TRBJ1-5	CAISDGREGNQPQHF	TGTGCCATCAGTGACGGCAGGGAAGGCAATCAGCCCCAGCATTTT